This T cell receptor beta chain emerged from a study of post-analysis software for immune sequencing data. Findings of the study overall: The study found TRBV5-6, TRBV5-1 and TRBV20-1 among several TRBV segments more frequent in patients than controls.

The CDR3 covers 15 residues. CDR1 and CDR2 (germline): LGHNA, YSLEER. After removal of 2 bases from V and 9 bases from J, the junction contained 3 bases not matched to a gene. Unique molecular identifiers were built into the TCR beta cDNA libraries. TCRdb re-derived calls from the PCR reads in MiXCR, one entry per CDR3 protein. The sample includes more than 350,000 distinct CDR3 sequences, approximately 39% of them seen just once. Concerning this clonotype: As yet, its antigen is unknown.

Sequencing was done on a sample of blood. This receptor was identified in a girl aged 2-15 years with multiple sclerosis. This chain connects TRBV4-3 to TRBJ2-1, with TRBD2 matching over 14 bases. This CDR3 is CASSQLGTSGSEQFF. Here the CDR3 DNA reads TGCGCCAGCAGCCAACTAGGGACTAGCGGGAGTGAGCAGTTCTTC.